The subject of this entry is one T cell receptor (beta chain). Its antigen is still unknown. TCRdb fed the 5' RACE reads into MiXCR, producing one record per CDR3 protein. The sample shows 200,000 to 300,000 distinct CDR3 sequences, 6.5% to 7.5% of them seen only once. The data were taken from a study of T cells after yellow fever vaccination. The study, taken as a whole, reports: Boosting was followed by the reappearance of most primary-vaccination clones (approximately 95% CD4, roughly 90% CD8).

Germline CDR1 reads SGHTA; CDR2 reads FQGNSA. Trimming stripped 1 base from V and 2 bases from J, with 15 bases between. The CDR3 runs 16 residues. The sequencing used CD4+ T cells sorted from PBMCs, collected on the day of the yellow fever booster vaccination. The chain is built from TRBV7-2 and TRBJ2-7; either TRBD1 or TRBD2 may fit D (6 bases each). This receptor was identified in a man aged 30 to 45 who received the YFV17D yellow fever vaccine. In nucleotides, the CDR3 is TGTGCCAGCAGCTTAGAGGGGGGAGGTTCCGCCTACGAGCAGTACTTC. The encoded protein is CASSLEGGGSAYEQYF.